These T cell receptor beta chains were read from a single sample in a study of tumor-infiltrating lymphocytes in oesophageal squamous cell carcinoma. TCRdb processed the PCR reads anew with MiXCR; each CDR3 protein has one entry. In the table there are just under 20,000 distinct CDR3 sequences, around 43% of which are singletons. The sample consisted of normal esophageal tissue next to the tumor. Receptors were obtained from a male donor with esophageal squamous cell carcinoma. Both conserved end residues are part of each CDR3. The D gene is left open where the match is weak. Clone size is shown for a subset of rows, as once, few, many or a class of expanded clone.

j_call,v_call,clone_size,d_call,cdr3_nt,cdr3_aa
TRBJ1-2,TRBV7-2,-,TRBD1,TGTGCCAGCAGCTTAGGAGGTGGACAGGGGTACTATGGCTACACCTTC,CASSLGGGQGYYGYTF
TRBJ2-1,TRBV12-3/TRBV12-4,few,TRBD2,TGTGCCAGCAGTCCCCTCCTCTCAAGCGGGAGGGCCAGAACCTACAATGAGCAGTTCTTC,CASSPLLSSGRARTYNEQFF
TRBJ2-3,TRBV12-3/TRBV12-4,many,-,TGTGCCAGCAGTGGCTTTGGGGGGACTGACACAGATACGCAGTATTTT,CASSGFGGTDTDTQYF
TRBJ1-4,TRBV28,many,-,TGTGCCAGCAGTTGGACGTCTGTTAATGAAAAACTGTTTTTT,CASSWTSVNEKLFF
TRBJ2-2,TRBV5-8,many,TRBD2,TGTGCCAGCAGCTCGACGGGACTAGCGGGGGCGAACACCGGGGAGCTGTTTTTT,CASSSTGLAGANTGELFF
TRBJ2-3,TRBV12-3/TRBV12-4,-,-,TGTGCCAGCAGTTACCAGCGGAGCACAGATACGCAGTATTTT,CASSYQRSTDTQYF
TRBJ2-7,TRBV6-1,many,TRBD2,TGTGCCAGCAATAGGGGACTAGCGGGAGTTGTCGAGCAGTACTTC,CASNRGLAGVVEQYF
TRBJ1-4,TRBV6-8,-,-,TGTGCCAGCAGTCGGACGTCAACAAGTGAAAAACTGTTTTTT,CASSRTSTSEKLFF
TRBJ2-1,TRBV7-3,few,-,TGTGCCAGCAGCTTAAGAGCTAGCAAGGGTTGGGATGAGCAGTTCTTC,CASSLRASKGWDEQFF
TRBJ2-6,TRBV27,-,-,TGTGCCAGCAGTTTTCGGAGTTCCAACGTAGCTGGGGCCAACGTCCTGACTTTC,CASSFRSSNVAGANVLTF
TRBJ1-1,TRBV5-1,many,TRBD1,TGCGCCAGCAGCTCGAGGGACAGGGGGCTTATAGACACTGAAGCTTTCTTT,CASSSRDRGLIDTEAFF
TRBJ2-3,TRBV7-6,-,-,TGTGCCAGCAACCCCGCGGGGCGGATTAACACCGGGGAGCTGTATTTT,CASNPAGRINTGELYF
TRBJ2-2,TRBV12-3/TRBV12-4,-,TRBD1,TGTGCCAGCAGTTACCGGACAGGGGATGACACCGGGGAGCTGTTTTTT,CASSYRTGDDTGELFF
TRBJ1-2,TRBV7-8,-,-,TGTGCCAGCAGCTTAGTGGGGGATGGCTACACCTTC,CASSLVGDGYTF
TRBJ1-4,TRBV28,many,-,TGTGCCAGCAGTCCCCAGGTTATTGAAAAACTGTTTTTT,CASSPQVIEKLFF
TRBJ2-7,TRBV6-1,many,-,TGTGCCAGCAGTTATTACTTGCCGGGGAGCTCCTACGAGCAGTACTTC,CASSYYLPGSSYEQYF
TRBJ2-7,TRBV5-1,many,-,TGCGCCAGCAGCCCAGGTTTGATAATCGGGGAGCGGGAGCAGTACTTC,CASSPGLIIGEREQYF
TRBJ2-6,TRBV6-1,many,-,TGTGCCAGCAGATTTGGGGGCTCTGGGGCCAACGTCCTGACTTTC,CASRFGGSGANVLTF
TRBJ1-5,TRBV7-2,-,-,TGTGCCAGCAGCCCAAGTGTCCGGGACACTCAGCCCCAGCATTTT,CASSPSVRDTQPQHF
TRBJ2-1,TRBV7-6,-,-,TGTGCCAGCAGCCCCGAGGACTACCTAGCCTACAATGAGCAGTTCTTC,CASSPEDYLAYNEQFF
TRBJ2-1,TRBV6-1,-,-,TGTGCCAGCAGTTATGGGCTTAGCTCCTACAATGAGCAGTTCTTC,CASSYGLSSYNEQFF
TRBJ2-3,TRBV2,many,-,TGTGCCAGCAGTGCGTCGACAGATACGCAGTATTTT,CASSASTDTQYF
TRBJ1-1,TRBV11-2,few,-,TGTGCCAGCAGCTTAGTTCTGGGGGTTGGTACTGAAGCTTTCTTT,CASSLVLGVGTEAFF